This T cell receptor (beta chain) appears in the sequencing data of a study of T cell responses to AZD1222 COVID-19 vaccine. The study's findings and limits: The number of AZD1222 recipients seropositive at baseline was only five or six. Across the whole spike, CD4 TCRs peaked at regions 160-218 and 743-854. Most donors were white British, females outnumbered males, and clonal diversity was possibly underestimated.

The CDR3 sequence is 12 residues long. Per the germline V gene, CDR1 is SGHNT and CDR2 is YYREEE (reference sequence). V shed 6 bases and J shed 8 bases, with 12 bases lying between them. Method: immunoSEQ multiplex PCR; TCRdb's copy keeps in-frame clones and lacks some. There are roughly 100,000 clones in the sample; 90% occur only once, and around 8% lies in the top ten. In regard to this clone: Antigen specificity is unknown.

Doses given second, at about 4 or about 12 weeks, were pooled. The receptor was isolated from an adult who received the AZD1222 COVID-19 vaccine. The sequenced sample was peripheral blood, obtained 28 days after the second AZD1222 dose. The rearrangement links TRBV5-4 to TRBJ2-1; TRBD2 is a possible D gene (5 bases). This CDR3 reads CASTPGMDEQFF. As DNA, the CDR3 is TGTGCCAGCACCCCGGGGATGGATGAGCAGTTCTTC.